The clone carrying this T cell receptor (beta chain) was counted once. The repertoire was sequenced with immunoSEQ multiplex PCR; TCRdb's copy has only in-frame clones and lacks some. The table lists hundreds of thousands of clones, 80% to 90% of them singletons. The record originates from a study of blood T cell repertoires in COVID-19. Background on the study: From T cells, B-cell-depleted T cells, or PBMCs came the material, which was cDNA or gDNA.

The CDR3 loop spans 16 amino acids. CDR1 MNHEY and CDR2 SVGAGI come from the germline V gene. With 0 bases clipped from V and 0 bases from J, the junction kept 3 bases outside the gene matches. The sequencing sample was made of peripheral blood. This sequence joins TRBV6-5 and TRBJ2-7; 9 bases line up with TRBD1. The TCR originated in a man aged 60 to 75 who had recovered from COVID-19. The CDR3: CASSYSLGQGSYEQYF. In DNA form, the CDR3 reads TGTGCCAGCAGTTACTCGTTGGGACAGGGCTCCTACGAGCAGTACTTC.